These 9 T cell receptor beta chains share one sample of origin, sequenced in a study of T cells in Graves' hyperthyroidism and ophthalmopathy. It was RNA transcripts that yielded the amplified TCR beta CDR3 regions. A set of HTBI primers served as the primers for a first-round RT-PCR of the TCR CDR3. TCRdb re-derived calls from the multiplex PCR reads in MiXCR, one entry per CDR3 protein. The sample consists of more than 500,000 distinct CDR3 sequences, roughly 15% of them appearing once. The specimen was blood. Receptors were obtained from a woman aged 25 to 45 with Graves' hyperthyroidism.

At least ten counts were recorded for this clonotype. This chain links TRBV20-1 with TRBJ2-7; 10 bases line up with TRBD1. The CDR3 extends over 10 amino acids. The junction had 3 bases not matched to a gene; V was cut back by 4 bases and J by 12 bases. The germline V gene encodes CDR1 DFQATT and CDR2 SNEGSKA (reference sequence). The CDR3 reads CSATGQGRYF. In DNA form, the CDR3 reads TGCAGTGCTACGGGACAGGGGCGGTACTTC.

The chain employs TRBV29-1 and TRBJ1-2, with TRBD1 identical over 7 bases. The CDR3 totals 15 residues. The V gene's germline CDR1 is SQVTM and CDR2 ANQGSEA. With 6 bases clipped from V and 1 base from J, the junction kept 11 bases outside the gene matches. CDR3 bases: TGCAGCGTCGGTACGGGACAGATTTATAACTATGGCTACACCTTC. Translated, it gives CSVGTGQIYNYGYTF. Drawing the rest from reference TRBV29-1 and TRBJ1-2, the complete variable domain is SAVISQKPSRDICQRGTSLTIQCQVDSQVTMMFWYRQQPGQSLTLIATANQGSEATYESGFVIDKFPISRPNLTFSTLTVSNMSPEDSSIYLCSVGTGQIYNYGYTFGSGTRLTVV.

The chain uses TRBV4-2 and TRBJ1-4; TRBD1 agrees at 7 bases. V trimming: 4 bases; J trimming: 5 bases; junction bases outside the gene matches: 13. Germline V gene sequence: CDR1 LGHNA, CDR2 YNFKEQ. The CDR3 sequence is 17 residues long. The CDR3 here is CASSLLGQNQRNEKLFF. Here the CDR3 DNA reads TGTGCCAGCAGCCTTTTGGGACAGAATCAAAGGAATGAAAAACTGTTTTTT.

This chain connects TRBV14 to TRBJ2-7; TRBD1 matches 7 bases. This CDR3 is built from 15 residues. CDR1 and CDR2 (germline): SGHDN, FVKESK. Trimming at V came to 1 base and at J to 0 bases, leaving 3 bases not matched to a gene. The DNA of the CDR3 is TGTGCCAGCAGCCAAGGGGGACAGCTCTCCTACGAGCAGTACTTC. It specifies CASSQGGQLSYEQYF.

Many counts were recorded for this clonotype. The chain joins TRBV20-1 to TRBJ2-7, with D possibly called TRBD1 or TRBD2 (5 bases each). The CDR3 length is 15 residues. V lost 5 bases and J 1 base, leaving 18 bases between the germline ends. Per the germline V gene, CDR1 is DFQATT and CDR2 is SNEGSKA (reference sequence). The CDR3 spells CSAGGIALPSYEQYF. The CDR3 nucleotides are TGCAGTGCTGGGGGAATAGCGCTGCCTTCCTACGAGCAGTACTTC.

This clonotype showed up many times. The chain carries TRBV28 and TRBJ1-2; 7 positions match TRBD1. The germline V gene encodes CDR1 MDHEN and CDR2 SYDVKM. The J segment lost 4 bases and the V segment lost 6 bases, leaving 14 bases of the junction unmatched. There are 16 residues in the CDR3. Written as DNA, the CDR3 is TGTGCCAGCAGCTCGCCCACCCACCCAGGGGGCTATGGCTACACCTTC. This codes for CASSSPTHPGGYGYTF.

Only a few counts were recorded for this clonotype. The chain employs TRBV10-3 and TRBJ2-2, with TRBD2 matching 8 bases. The CDR3 sequence is 16 residues long. Germline V lookup: CDR1 ENHRY, CDR2 SYGVKD. V was pared by 7 bases and J by 4 bases, with 11 bases of the junction left unmatched. The CDR3 nucleotides read TGTGCCATCACCGATAGCGGGAATCGGGTCACCGGGGAGCTGTTTTTT. As protein: CAITDSGNRVTGELFF.

This clonotype was seen at least ten times. J is TRBJ2-7 and V is TRBV28; TRBD2 matches 11 bases. Germline V gene data show CDR1 as MDHEN and CDR2 as SYDVKM. V dropped 4 bases and J dropped 6; count of bases not matched to a gene: 8. CDR3 length equals 15 residues. The CDR3 protein is CASSSPGLAGGEQYF. In DNA, the CDR3 is TGTGCCAGCAGTTCCCCCGGTCTAGCGGGAGGCGAGCAGTACTTC.

This clonotype was seen ten or more times. This sequence joins TRBV6-5 and TRBJ1-1; D perhaps matches TRBD1 (6 bases). Germline loops: CDR1 MNHEY, CDR2 SVGAGI. Trimming removed 2 bases from V and 5 bases from J, with 12 bases in between. The CDR3 is 14 residues long. This CDR3 is CASSYGRDTTEAFF. Here the CDR3 DNA reads TGTGCCAGCAGTTACGGGCGGGACACAACTGAAGCTTTCTTT.